This T cell receptor (beta chain) originates from a study of T cell clonotyping in hematopoietic cell transplantation. Findings of the study overall: Few recipient clonotypes overlapped donors; over 95% were de novo at given depth. After transplant, recipient diversity fell while pathologically expanded clonotypes grew through day 180. Broader posttransplant TCR repertoire diversity was predicted by graft donor and pretransplant recipient Inverse Simpson Index values. Without cell sorting, CD4 versus CD8 contributions remain unresolved.

For this clone: Its antigen is undetermined.

Sequencing used immunoSEQ multiplex PCR; TCRdb keeps in-frame clones, though not all of them. Found here are nearly 70,000 clones, over 90% of them singletons; the top ten hold about 1.5%. Looked up from germline, CDR1 is MNHEY and CDR2 is SMNVEV (reference sequence). V gave up 4 bases and J gave up 4 bases; unmatched junction bases: 11. The CDR3 covers 17 residues. The V and J genes are TRBV27 and TRBJ1-1, with 11 bases that match TRBD1. The TCR was taken from a man in his forties or fifties in good health. Some clones in this sample may be carry-over from other donors' samples. Sequencing used peripheral blood mononuclear cells. CDR3 in amino acids: CASSSRTGGLGGTEAFF. The CDR3 DNA reads TGTGCCAGCAGTTCGAGGACAGGGGGCTTGGGTGGCACTGAAGCTTTCTTT.